One T cell receptor (beta chain) is described in this entry. This sample was taken from a study of blood T cell repertoires in COVID-19. Here immunoSEQ multiplex PCR was the method, and the copy in TCRdb shows in-frame clones only, minus some. The sample lists 180,000 or so clones; around 86% were seen once. The receptor was derived from a man between 18 and 29 years old with acute or convalescent COVID-19. The source material was peripheral blood.

The DNA of the CDR3 is TGCGCCAGCAGAGAGCGGGGGGGCTTAGTTGGAGATACGCAGTATTTT. Translation gives CASRERGGLVGDTQYF. The V call is TRBV10-2, the J call TRBJ2-3; 10 positions match TRBD2. With 6 bases clipped from V and 5 bases from J, the junction kept 11 bases outside the gene matches. The CDR3 totals 16 residues. CDR1 is WSHSY, CDR2 SAAADI, per germline.